One and the same sample provided the 6 T cell receptor beta chains below, sequenced in a study of control samples from healthy donors and cancer patients. The data were produced by immunoSEQ multiplex PCR, yet TCRdb's version contains in-frame clones alone and is incomplete. The data show roughly 150,000 clones, roughly nine tenths seen once. The material sequenced was blood. The receptors shown here come from a woman in her 30s in good health.

The table lists this clone with a count of one. V gene TRBV13 combines with J gene TRBJ1-5, with a tentative D call TRBD1 (5 bases). Trimming removed 1 base from V and 4 bases from J, with 14 bases in between. The CDR3 sequence is 16 residues long. In germline, CDR1 is PRHDT, CDR2 FYEKMQ (reference sequence). The CDR3 nucleotides are TGTGCCAGCAGCTTAGCAGGGTACGGGGGGAATCAGCCCCAGCATTTT. This gives the protein CASSLAGYGGNQPQHF.

The chain uses TRBV7-9 and TRBJ2-1; either TRBD1 or TRBD2 may fit D (5 bases each). The V gene lost 5 bases and the J gene lost 6 bases, with 11 bases spanning the gap. The germline CDR1 and CDR2 sequences are SEHNR and FQNEAQ (reference sequence). The CDR3 totals 13 residues. CDR3 DNA sequence: TGTGCCAGCAGCGAGACAGAGGGCAATGAGCAGTTCTTC. This encodes CASSETEGNEQFF.

This clone was counted a few times. This chain uses TRBV7-2 with TRBJ2-1; perhaps TRBD2 as D (6 bases). The germline gives CDR1 SGHTA, CDR2 FQGNSA. V was trimmed by 5 bases and J by 2 bases, leaving 13 bases between them. The CDR3 is 15 residues long. Here the CDR3 reads CASSPGASAYNEQFF. In nucleotides, the CDR3 is TGTGCCAGCAGCCCTGGGGCTAGCGCCTACAATGAGCAGTTCTTC.

J is TRBJ2-3 and V is TRBV27, with 7 bases matching TRBD2. V shed 6 bases and J 0 bases; nucleotides not matched to a gene: 15. The CDR3 has 18 residues. Germline V gives CDR1 MNHEY, CDR2 SMNVEV (reference sequence). The DNA of the CDR3 is TGTGCCAGCAGCAGAGGCGGGAGAGGTTTTACTAGCACAGATACGCAGTATTTT. It specifies CASSRGGRGFTSTDTQYF.

V is TRBV7-2 and J is TRBJ2-7; the match to TRBD2 covers 9 bases. After removal of 0 bases from V and 3 bases from J, the junction contained 9 bases not matched to a gene. Per the germline V gene, CDR1 is SGHTA and CDR2 is FQGNSA. The CDR3 totals 17 residues. The DNA of the CDR3 is TGTGCCAGCAGCTTAGCATTTAGTAGCGGGAGCCTCTACGAGCAGTACTTC. It specifies CASSLAFSSGSLYEQYF.

J is TRBJ2-3 and V is TRBV5-6; D perhaps matches TRBD2 (7 bases). The germline gives CDR1 SGHDT, CDR2 YYEEEE. This CDR3 region has 16 residues. V shed 4 bases and J shed 0 bases, with 15 bases lying between them. The CDR3 nucleotides read TGTGCCAGCAGCCCACCGGGGGGCCCCAGCACAGATACGCAGTATTTT. Translation gives CASSPPGGPSTDTQYF.